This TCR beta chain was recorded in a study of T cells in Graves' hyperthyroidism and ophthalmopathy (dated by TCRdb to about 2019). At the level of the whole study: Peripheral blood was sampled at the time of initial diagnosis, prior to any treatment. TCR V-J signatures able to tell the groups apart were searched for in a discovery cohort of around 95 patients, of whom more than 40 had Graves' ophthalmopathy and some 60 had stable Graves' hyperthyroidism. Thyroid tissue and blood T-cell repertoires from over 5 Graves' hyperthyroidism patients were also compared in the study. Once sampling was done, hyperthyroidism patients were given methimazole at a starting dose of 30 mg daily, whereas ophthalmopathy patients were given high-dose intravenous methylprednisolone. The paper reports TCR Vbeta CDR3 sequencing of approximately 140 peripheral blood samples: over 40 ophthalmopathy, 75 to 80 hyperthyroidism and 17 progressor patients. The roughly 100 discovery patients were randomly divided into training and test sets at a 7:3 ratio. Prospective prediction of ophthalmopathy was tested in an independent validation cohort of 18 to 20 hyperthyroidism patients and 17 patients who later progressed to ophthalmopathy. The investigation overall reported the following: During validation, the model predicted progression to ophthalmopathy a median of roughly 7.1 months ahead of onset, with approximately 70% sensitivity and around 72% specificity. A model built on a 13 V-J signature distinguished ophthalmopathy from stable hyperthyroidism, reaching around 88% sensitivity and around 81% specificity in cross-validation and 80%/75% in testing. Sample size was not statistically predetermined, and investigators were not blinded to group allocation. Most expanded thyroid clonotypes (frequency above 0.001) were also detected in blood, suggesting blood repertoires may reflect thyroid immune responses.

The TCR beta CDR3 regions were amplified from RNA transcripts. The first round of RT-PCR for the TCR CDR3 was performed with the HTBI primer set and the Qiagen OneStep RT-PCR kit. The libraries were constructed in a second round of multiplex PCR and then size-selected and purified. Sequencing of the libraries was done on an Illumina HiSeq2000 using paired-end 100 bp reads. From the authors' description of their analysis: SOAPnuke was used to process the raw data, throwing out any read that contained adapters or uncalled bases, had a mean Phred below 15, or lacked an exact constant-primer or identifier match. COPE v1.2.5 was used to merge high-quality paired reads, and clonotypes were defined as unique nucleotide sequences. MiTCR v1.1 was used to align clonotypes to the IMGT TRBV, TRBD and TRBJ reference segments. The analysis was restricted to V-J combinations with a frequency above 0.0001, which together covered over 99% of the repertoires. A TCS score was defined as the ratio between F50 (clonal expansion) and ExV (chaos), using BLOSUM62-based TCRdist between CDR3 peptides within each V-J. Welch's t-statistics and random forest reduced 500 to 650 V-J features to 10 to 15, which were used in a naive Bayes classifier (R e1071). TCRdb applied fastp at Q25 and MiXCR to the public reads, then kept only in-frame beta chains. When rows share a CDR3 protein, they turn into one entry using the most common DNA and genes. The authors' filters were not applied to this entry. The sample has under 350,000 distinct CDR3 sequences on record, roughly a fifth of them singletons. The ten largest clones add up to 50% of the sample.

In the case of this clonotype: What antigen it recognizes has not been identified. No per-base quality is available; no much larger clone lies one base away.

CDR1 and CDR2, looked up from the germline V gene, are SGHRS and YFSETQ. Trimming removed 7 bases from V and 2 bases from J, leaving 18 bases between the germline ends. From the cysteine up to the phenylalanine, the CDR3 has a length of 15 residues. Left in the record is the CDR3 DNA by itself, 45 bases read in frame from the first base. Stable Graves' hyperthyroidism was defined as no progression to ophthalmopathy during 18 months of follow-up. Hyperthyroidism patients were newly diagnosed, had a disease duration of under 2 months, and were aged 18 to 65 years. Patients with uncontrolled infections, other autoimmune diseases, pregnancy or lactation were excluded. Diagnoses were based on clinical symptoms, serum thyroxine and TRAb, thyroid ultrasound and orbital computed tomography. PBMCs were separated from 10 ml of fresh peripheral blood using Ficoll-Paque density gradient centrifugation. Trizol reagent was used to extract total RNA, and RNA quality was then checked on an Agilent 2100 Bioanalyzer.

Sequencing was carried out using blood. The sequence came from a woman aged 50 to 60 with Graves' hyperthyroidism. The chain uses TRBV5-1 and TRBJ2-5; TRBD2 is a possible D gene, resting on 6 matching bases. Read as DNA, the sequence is TGCGCCAGCTCTCAACACGGGGACTTACAAGAGACCCAGTACTTC. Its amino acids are CASSQHGDLQETQYF.